These 5 T cell receptor beta chains came from one sample sequenced in a study of T cell responses to AZD1222 COVID-19 vaccine. Repertoires were generated with immunoSEQ multiplex PCR, while TCRdb's copy carries only in-frame clones and drops some. The table shows about 130,000 clones, with 80% to 90% occurring only once. The specimen comprised peripheral blood, sampled on day 0 of AZD1222 vaccination. Receptors were obtained from an adult in good health.

In this sample, this clone turned up once. J is TRBJ2-7 and V is TRBV6-4; 8 bases map to TRBD1. V trimming: 7 bases; J trimming: 4 bases; junction bases outside the gene matches: 21. This CDR3 comprises 18 residues. The germline V gene encodes CDR1 MRHNA and CDR2 SNTAGT. CDR3 sequence: CASTLDRAYTSGPYEQYF. The CDR3, as DNA: TGTGCCAGCACCTTGGACAGGGCCTATACTTCGGGCCCTTACGAGCAGTACTTC.

The rearrangement joins TRBV6-5 to TRBJ1-3; TRBD1 aligns across 9 bases. The CDR3 is 14 residues long. Trimming at V came to 5 bases and at J to 5 bases, leaving 4 bases not matched to a gene. The germline V gene encodes CDR1 MNHEY and CDR2 SVGAGI. The CDR3 protein is CASSRDRDRNTIYF. CDR3 sequence (DNA): TGTGCCAGCAGTCGGGACAGGGATCGAAACACCATATATTTT.

The chain links TRBV6-2 or TRBV6-3 to TRBJ1-6; the D gene is possibly TRBD1 (5 bases). V was shortened by 5 bases and J by 8 bases, with 22 bases between the two germline ends. The CDR3 spans 17 residues. Germline assignment: CDR1 MNHEY and CDR2 SVGEGT. CDR3 coding DNA: TGTGCCAGCAGTCGCTACGACCCAGGGTGGCAGGATTCACCCCTCCACTTT. This sequence encodes CASSRYDPGWQDSPLHF.

V is TRBV5-4 and J is TRBJ1-1; D uncertain. In germline, CDR1 is SGHNT, CDR2 YYREEE (reference sequence). This CDR3 is 13 amino acids long. Trimming took 5 bases from V and 4 from J, leaving 12 bases between them. CDR3 in DNA: TGTGCCAGCAGTGCCGTCCCGGGCACTGAAGCTTTCTTT. It is translated as CASSAVPGTEAFF.

V is TRBV6-1 and J is TRBJ2-3; D may be TRBD1 (5 bases). The CDR3 extends over 15 amino acids. V was shortened by 3 bases and J by 0 bases, with 10 bases between the two germline ends. From germline, CDR1 is MNHNS and CDR2 SASEGT. The DNA of the CDR3 is TGTGCCAGCAGTGACCAACCAGGGAGCACAGATACGCAGTATTTT. Protein product: CASSDQPGSTDTQYF.